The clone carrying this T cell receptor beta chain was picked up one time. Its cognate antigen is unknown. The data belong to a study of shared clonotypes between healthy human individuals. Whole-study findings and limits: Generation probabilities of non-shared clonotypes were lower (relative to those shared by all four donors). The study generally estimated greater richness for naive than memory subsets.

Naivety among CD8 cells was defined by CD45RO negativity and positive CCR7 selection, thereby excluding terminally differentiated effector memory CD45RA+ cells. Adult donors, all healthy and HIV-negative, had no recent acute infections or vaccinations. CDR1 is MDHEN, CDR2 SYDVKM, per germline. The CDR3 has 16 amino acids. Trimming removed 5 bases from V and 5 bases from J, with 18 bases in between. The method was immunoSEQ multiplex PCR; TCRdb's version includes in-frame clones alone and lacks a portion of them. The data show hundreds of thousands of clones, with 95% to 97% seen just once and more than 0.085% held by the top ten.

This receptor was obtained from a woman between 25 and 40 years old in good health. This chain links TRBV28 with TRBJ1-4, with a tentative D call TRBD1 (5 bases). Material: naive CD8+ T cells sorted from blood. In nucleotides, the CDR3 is TGTGCCAGCAGTCCCGCCCCCACAGGCCGAAATGAAAAACTGTTTTTT. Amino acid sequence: CASSPAPTGRNEKLFF.